This TCR beta chain was sequenced during a study of patients and donors after allogeneic stem cell transplantation. The CDR3 extends over 14 amino acids. CDR1 is SGHVS, CDR2 FNYEAQ, per germline. This clonotype was seen more than once but under ten times. Relative to the germline gene, one junction end is altered; a read error may explain this. TCRdb re-derived calls from the RT-PCR reads in MiXCR, one entry per CDR3 protein. The repertoire holds about a million distinct CDR3 sequences, 18% seen once, with roughly 6% in the top ten. Source material: blood, either unsorted or a sorted T cell fraction (not recorded which). The TCR originated in a human donor who was either an allogeneic HSCT recipient or a stem cell or donor lymphocyte infusion donor (not recorded which). It is not recorded whose cells these are; they may come from a transplant donor. This sequence joins TRBV7-6 and TRBJ2-1; D is ambiguous. In DNA form, the CDR3 reads TGTGCCAGCAGCTTACAGTCAACCTACGATGAGCAGTTCTTC. It codes for CASSLQSTYDEQFF.